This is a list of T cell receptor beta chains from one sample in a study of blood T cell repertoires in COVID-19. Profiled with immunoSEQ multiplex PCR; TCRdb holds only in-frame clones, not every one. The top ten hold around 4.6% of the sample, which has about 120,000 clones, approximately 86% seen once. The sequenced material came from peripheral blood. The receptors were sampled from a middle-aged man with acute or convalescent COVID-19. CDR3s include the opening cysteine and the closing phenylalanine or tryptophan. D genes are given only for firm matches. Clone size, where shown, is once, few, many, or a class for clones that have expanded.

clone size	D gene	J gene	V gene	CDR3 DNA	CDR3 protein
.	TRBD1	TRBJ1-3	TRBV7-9	TGTGCCAGCAGCTATCCCGGGACAGGGCCATTGGTTAACACCATATATTTT	CASSYPGTGPLVNTIYF
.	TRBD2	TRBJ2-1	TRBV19	TGTGCCAGTAGTTTAGCGGGAGGGCCCTATGAGCAGTTCTTC	CASSLAGGPYEQFF
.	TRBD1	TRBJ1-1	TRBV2	TGTGCCAGCAGTGGGGACAGCAACACTGAAGCTTTCTTT	CASSGDSNTEAFF
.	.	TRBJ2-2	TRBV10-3	TGTGCCATCACCCCCAGGGAGAACACCGGGGAGCTGTTTTTT	CAITPRENTGELFF
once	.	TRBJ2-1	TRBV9	TGTGCCAGCAGCGTAGCCTATTATTACAATGAGCAGTTCTTC	CASSVAYYYNEQFF
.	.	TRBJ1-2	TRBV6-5	TGTGCCAGCAGTTACTCGAGGGGAGGCGGCTACACCTTC	CASSYSRGGGYTF
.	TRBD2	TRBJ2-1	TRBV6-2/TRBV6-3	TGTGCCAGCAGTCCCCGAGGTGTAGCGGGGGGGCATGAGCAGTTCTTC	CASSPRGVAGGHEQFF
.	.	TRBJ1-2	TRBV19	TGTGCCAGTAAAGTGGGGGGAACGAACTATGGCTACACCTTC	CASKVGGTNYGYTF
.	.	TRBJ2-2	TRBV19	TGTGCCAGTAGTCCTAGACGAGTTTGGGACACCGGGGAGCTGTTTTTT	CASSPRRVWDTGELFF
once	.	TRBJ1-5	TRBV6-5	TGTGCCAGCAGTCCTCAGGGATATCAGCCCCAGCATTTT	CASSPQGYQPQHF
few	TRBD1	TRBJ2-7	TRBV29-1	TGCAGCGTGGGGACAGGCAGAAGCTCCTACGAGCAGTACTTC	CSVGTGRSSYEQYF
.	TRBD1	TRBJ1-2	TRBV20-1	TGCAGTGTCGGACAGGGGGCGCGGTACACCTTC	CSVGQGARYTF
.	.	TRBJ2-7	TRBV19	TGTGCCAGTAGGGAGTGGAATGGAGGCGCATACGAGCAGTACTTC	CASREWNGGAYEQYF
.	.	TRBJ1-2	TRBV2	TGTGCCAGCAATCCGGGACACAATAGGGAGGGCTACACCTTC	CASNPGHNREGYTF
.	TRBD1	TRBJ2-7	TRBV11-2	TGTGCCAGCAGCTTAAAATGGGACAGAAAATACGAGCAGTACTTC	CASSLKWDRKYEQYF
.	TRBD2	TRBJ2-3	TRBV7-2	TGTGCCAGCAGCTCGGCCCTCGGACTAGCCAATCAGTATTTT	CASSSALGLANQYF
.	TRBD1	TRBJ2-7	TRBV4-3	TGCGCCAGCAGCACTAGATTAACGACCGGGACAGGGCTATACGAGCAGTACTTC	CASSTRLTTGTGLYEQYF
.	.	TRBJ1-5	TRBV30	TGTGCCTGGACCCCCCCAGGGATAAATCAGCCCCAGCATTTT	CAWTPPGINQPQHF
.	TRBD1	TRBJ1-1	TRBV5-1	TGCGCCAGCAGCTGGGACAGGGAGTACGGCATGAACACTGAAGCTTTCTTT	CASSWDREYGMNTEAFF
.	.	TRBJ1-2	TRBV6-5	TGTGCCAGCAGCAATCAGGGGTATGGCTACACCTTC	CASSNQGYGYTF
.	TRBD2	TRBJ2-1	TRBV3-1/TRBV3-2	TGTGCCAGCAGCCAGGCGGGAGCCCCCCATTTAGCGTTCTTC	CASSQAGAPHLAFF
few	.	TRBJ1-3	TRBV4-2	TGTGCCAGCAGCCCCCGGTCGGGGGGTTCTGGAAACACCATATATTTT	CASSPRSGGSGNTIYF
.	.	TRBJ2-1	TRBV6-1	TGTGCCAGCAGTAAAGAAAAAGGGGTCACCATCTTGGTTGAGCAGTTCTTC	CASSKEKGVTILVEQFF
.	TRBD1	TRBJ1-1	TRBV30	TGTGCCTGGACGGACAGGGGGTCCACTGAAGCTTTCTTT	CAWTDRGSTEAFF
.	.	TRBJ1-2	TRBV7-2	TGTGCCAGCAGCTTGGGGAACCGCGGGCGAGACTATGGCTACACCTTC	CASSLGNRGRDYGYTF
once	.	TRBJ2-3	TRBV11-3	TGTGCCAGCAGCTCTTCTAGCACAGATACGCAGTATTTT	CASSSSSTDTQYF
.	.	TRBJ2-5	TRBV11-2	TGTGCCAGCAGCTTAGATGTCTTGGGGAGGGAGACCCAGTACTTC	CASSLDVLGRETQYF
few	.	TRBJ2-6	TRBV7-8	TGTGCCAGCACCCCCCGAAGGAGCTCTGGGGCCAACGTCCTGACTTTC	CASTPRRSSGANVLTF
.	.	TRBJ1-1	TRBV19	TGTGCCAGTAGTATTGATGGGGCCGGAGCTTTCTTT	CASSIDGAGAFF
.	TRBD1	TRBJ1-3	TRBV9	TGTGCCAGCAGCCCGAGGGACAGACGAAACACCATATATTTT	CASSPRDRRNTIYF
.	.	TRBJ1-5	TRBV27	TGTGCCAGCAGTTCACACGGGTGGAATCAGCCCCAGCATTTT	CASSSHGWNQPQHF
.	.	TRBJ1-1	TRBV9	TGTGCCAGCAGCGCCTACAGTGTAGGGAACACTGAAGCTTTCTTT	CASSAYSVGNTEAFF
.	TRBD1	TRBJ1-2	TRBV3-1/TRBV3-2	TGTGCCAGCAGCCAGCGCCCAGGGACAGGGGGCGGCTACACCTTC	CASSQRPGTGGGYTF
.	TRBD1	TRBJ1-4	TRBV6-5	TGTGCCAGCAGCCGGGACAGGGGTGAAAAACTGTTTTTT	CASSRDRGEKLFF
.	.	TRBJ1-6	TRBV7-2	TGTGCCAGCAGCTTAGGCAGGGGACCCACTATAATTGGTTCACCCCTCCACTTT	CASSLGRGPTIIGSPLHF
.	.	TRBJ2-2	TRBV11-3	TGTGCCAGCAGCTTAGATCACGAGGCCGGGGAGCTGTTTTTT	CASSLDHEAGELFF
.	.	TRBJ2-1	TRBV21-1	TGTGCCAGCAGCAAAGAGGTCGAAGGCGGAGAGCAGTTCTTC	CASSKEVEGGEQFF
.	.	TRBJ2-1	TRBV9	TGTGCCAGCAGCGTAGGAGAGGAGATTTACAATGAGCAGTTCTTC	CASSVGEEIYNEQFF
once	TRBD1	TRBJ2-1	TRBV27	TGTGCCAGCAGTCCTCGGGACAGGGCTTACAATGAGCAGTTCTTC	CASSPRDRAYNEQFF
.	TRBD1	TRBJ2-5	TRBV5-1	TGCGCCAGCAGCTTGCAGGGGACAGGGGTAGAGACCCAGTACTTC	CASSLQGTGVETQYF
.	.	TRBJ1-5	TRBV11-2	TGTGCCAGCAGCTTATCTCGCAATCAGCCCCAGCATTTT	CASSLSRNQPQHF
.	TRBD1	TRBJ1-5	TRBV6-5	TGTGCCACCCAGGACAGGAACTACAATCAGCCCCAGCATTTT	CATQDRNYNQPQHF
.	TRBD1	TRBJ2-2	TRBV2	TGTGCCAGCAGTGAACCCCGCCGACCGGGACAGGGTAACACCGGGGAGCTGTTTTTT	CASSEPRRPGQGNTGELFF
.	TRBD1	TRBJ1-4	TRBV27	TGTGCCAGCAGCCCGGGACAGGGGGTTGGTACGGCTAATGAAAAACTGTTTTTT	CASSPGQGVGTANEKLFF
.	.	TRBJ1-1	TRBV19	TGTGCCAGTAGCCGACAGGCCACCGGGAACACTGAAGCTTTCTTT	CASSRQATGNTEAFF
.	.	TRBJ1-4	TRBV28	TGTGCCAGCAGTTCAACAGGACTAGGGGCTGAAAAACTGTTTTTT	CASSSTGLGAEKLFF
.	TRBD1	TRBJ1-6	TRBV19	TGTGCCAGTAGTACCGCCGGGACAGAAAATAATTCACCCCTCCACTTT	CASSTAGTENNSPLHF
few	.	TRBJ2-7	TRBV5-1	TGCGCCAGCAGCTTGCCCGGGACTGGCGCCTACGAGCAGTACTTC	CASSLPGTGAYEQYF
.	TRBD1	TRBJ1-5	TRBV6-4	TGTGCCAGCAGTGAGACAGGGGGCTATCAGCCCCAGCATTTT	CASSETGGYQPQHF
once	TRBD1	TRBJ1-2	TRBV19	TGTGCCACTACCTACTCAGGGGGGATCAGTGGCTACACCTTC	CATTYSGGISGYTF
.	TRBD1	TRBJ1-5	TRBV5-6	TGTGCCAGCAGCTGGGGGACAGGGGATAATCAGCCCCAGCATTTT	CASSWGTGDNQPQHF
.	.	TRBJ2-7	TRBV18	TGTGCCAGCTCACCTAAACAGGGCGGTGGCGAGCAGTACTTC	CASSPKQGGGEQYF
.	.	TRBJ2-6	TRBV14	TGTGCCAGCAGCCCTAGGGGGTCAGGGGCCAACGTCCTGACTTTC	CASSPRGSGANVLTF
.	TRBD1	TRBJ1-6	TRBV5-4	TGTGCCAGCAGTAATACAGGGGCCATAGGGGATTCACCCCTCCACTTT	CASSNTGAIGDSPLHF